Following are 3 T cell receptor beta chains from one sample sequenced in a study of T cell changes during pregnancy in multiple sclerosis. Data came from immunoSEQ multiplex PCR; TCRdb stores just in-frame clones and leaves some out. This table holds roughly 99,000 clones, 80% to 95% found once. Sequences were derived from peripheral blood, sampled in the third trimester of pregnancy. The receptors stem from a female donor in good health, enrolled as a control in a pregnancy study.

CDR3 sequence reads: CASSQDRRLAGETQYF. CDR3 DNA sequence: TGCGCCAGCAGCCAAGATCGTCGACTGGCCGGGGAGACCCAGTACTTC. The V gene is TRBV4-3, the J gene TRBJ2-5; D is undetermined. Germline V gives CDR1 LGHNA, CDR2 YSLEER. Deletions cut 0 bases from V and 5 bases from J, with 16 bases between. The CDR3 has 16 residues.

The chain has TRBV6-5 and TRBJ2-1; 9 bases align to TRBD2. The germline CDR1 and CDR2 sequences are MNHEY and SVGAGI. The trim removed 7 bases at V and 0 bases at J, leaving 4 bases unmatched. CDR3 length: 15 amino acids. The CDR3 loop reads CASTPRGGSYNEQFF. CDR3 coding DNA: TGTGCCAGCACCCCGCGGGGGGGCTCCTACAATGAGCAGTTCTTC.

The chain couples TRBV11-3 to TRBJ2-2, with no clear D. V lost 5 bases, J lost 4 bases, and 8 bases lay in between. The CDR3 is 13 residues long. In germline, CDR1 is SGHNT, CDR2 YENEEA. The CDR3 DNA follows: TGTGCCAGCAGCCGGTCGAGCACCGGGGAGCTGTTTTTT. The encoded protein is CASSRSSTGELFF. Looking up the rest from reference TRBV11-3 and TRBJ2-2 gives the full variable domain: EAGVVQSPRYKIIEKKQPVAFWCNPISGHNTLYWYLQNLGQGPELLIRYENEEAVDDSQLPKDRFSAERLKGVDSTLKIQPAELGDSAVYLCASSRSSTGELFFGEGSRLTVL.